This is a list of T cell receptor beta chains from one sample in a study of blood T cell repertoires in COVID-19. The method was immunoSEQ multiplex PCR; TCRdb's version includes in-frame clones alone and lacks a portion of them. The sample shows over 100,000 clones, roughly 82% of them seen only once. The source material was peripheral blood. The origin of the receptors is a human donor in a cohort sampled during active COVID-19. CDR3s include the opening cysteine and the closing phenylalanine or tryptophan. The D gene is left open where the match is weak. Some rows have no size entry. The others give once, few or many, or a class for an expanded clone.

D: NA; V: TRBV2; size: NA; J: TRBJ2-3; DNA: TGTGCCAGCAGTGAAGGGGACTTGGGCAGCACAGATACGCAGTATTTT; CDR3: CASSEGDLGSTDTQYF
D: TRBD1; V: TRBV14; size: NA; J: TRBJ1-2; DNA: TGTGCCAGCAGCCAAGTTCCAGGGGGCTATGGCTACACCTTC; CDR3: CASSQVPGGYGYTF
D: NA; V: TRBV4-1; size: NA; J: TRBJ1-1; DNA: TGCGCCAGCAGCCAAGGGTCAGGGGCGAACACTGAAGCTTTCTTT; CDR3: CASSQGSGANTEAFF
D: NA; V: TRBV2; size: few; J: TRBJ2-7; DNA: TGTGCCAGCAATGAAGGGGGAGCAGCTCAGTACTTC; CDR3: CASNEGGAAQYF
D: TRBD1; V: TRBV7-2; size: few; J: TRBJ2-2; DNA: TGTGCCAGCAGCTGGCAGGGGGCGCCCGGGGAGCTGTTTTTT; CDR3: CASSWQGAPGELFF
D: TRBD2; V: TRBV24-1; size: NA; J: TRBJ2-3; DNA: TGTGCCACCAGTGACACTAGCGGGGGGCGAGTCCACACAGATACGCAGTATTTT; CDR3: CATSDTSGGRVHTDTQYF
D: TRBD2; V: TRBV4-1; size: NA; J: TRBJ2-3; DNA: TGCGCCAGCAGCCAAGCCCTAGCGGGGGGCCGCACAGATACGCAGTATTTT; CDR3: CASSQALAGGRTDTQYF
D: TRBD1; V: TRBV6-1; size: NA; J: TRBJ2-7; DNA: TGTGCCAGCAGTGAAGCGAGTGGGACAGGGACCCACGAGCAGTACTTC; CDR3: CASSEASGTGTHEQYF
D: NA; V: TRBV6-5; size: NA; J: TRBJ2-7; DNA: TGTGCCAGCAGGAAAGAAGGGGGATCCGACGAGCAGTACTTC; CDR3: CASRKEGGSDEQYF
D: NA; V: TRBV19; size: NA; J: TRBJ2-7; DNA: TGTGCCAGTAGTATAGATCTCGGCGGGATGGGTTACGAGCAGTACTTC; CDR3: CASSIDLGGMGYEQYF
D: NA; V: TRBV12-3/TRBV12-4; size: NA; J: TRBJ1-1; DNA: TGTGCCAGCAGTTTTAACAGGGACACTGAAGCTTTCTTT; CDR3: CASSFNRDTEAFF
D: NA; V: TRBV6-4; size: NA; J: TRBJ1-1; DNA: TGTGCCAGCTTCAAGGGGCCCACTGAAGCTTTCTTT; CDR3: CASFKGPTEAFF
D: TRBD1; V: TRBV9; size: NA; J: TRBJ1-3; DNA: TGTGCCAGCAGCACCGGGACAGGATCTGGAAACACCATATATTTT; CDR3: CASSTGTGSGNTIYF
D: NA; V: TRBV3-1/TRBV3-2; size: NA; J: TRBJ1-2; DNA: TGTGCCAGCAGCCAAGATCTGCGGACAGTCGGCGGCTACACCTTC; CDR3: CASSQDLRTVGGYTF
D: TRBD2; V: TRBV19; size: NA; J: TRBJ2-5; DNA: TGTGCCAGTAGTATAACTAGCGGGGGGGCCTTGTCCCAGTACTTC; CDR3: CASSITSGGALSQYF
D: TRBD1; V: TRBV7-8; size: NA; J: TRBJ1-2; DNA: TGTGCCAGCAGCTTCGGCCGACAGGGGAATGGCTACACCTTC; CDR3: CASSFGRQGNGYTF